These 19 T cell receptor beta chains were sequenced from one sample in a study of CD8 T cells in ankylosing spondylitis (TCRdb year 2017). Findings and caveats that apply to the study as a whole: Blood from ankylosing spondylitis patients appeared to be characterized by a TCR beta motif made up of under ten highly homologous amino acid variants.

Library preparation was by 5' RACE. Instrument on record: Illumina HiSeq 2500. TCRdb reran the public reads through fastp at Q25 and MiXCR, keeping productive beta chains. All rows with the same CDR3 protein become a single entry with the most common DNA and genes. The sample includes about 700,000 distinct CDR3 sequences, with 15% to 20% observed a single time. The top ten hold around a fifth of the sample. The antigens these receptors bind are not known. The sequencing sample was made of blood, either unsorted or a sorted T cell fraction (not recorded which). The receptors originated from a male donor with ankylosing spondylitis.

This clonotype was seen only a few times. The chain employs TRBV27 and TRBJ2-1, with D possibly being TRBD1 (8 bases). V lost 7 bases and J lost 4, with 17 bases in between. The CDR3 contains 15 residues. Germline loops: CDR1 MNHEY, CDR2 SMNVEV (reference sequence). The CDR3 protein is CASISGTGVYNEQFF. CDR3 coding DNA: TGTGCCAGCATCAGCGGGACAGGTGTTTACAATGAGCAGTTCTTC.

In this sample, this clonotype turned up many times. The rearrangement links TRBV12-3 or TRBV12-4 to TRBJ2-1; 7 nucleotides match TRBD2. With 6 bases clipped from V and 0 bases from J, the junction kept 5 bases outside the gene matches. The CDR3 has 15 amino acids. CDR3 DNA sequence: TGTGCCAGCAGGCCGGGGGGTTCCTCCTACAATGAGCAGTTCTTC. Encoded protein: CASRPGGSSYNEQFF.

This clonotype occurred a few times. The chain carries TRBV7-7 and TRBJ2-5; tentative D call: TRBD2 (6 bases). The ends were cut back, 5 bases at V and 0 bases at J, with 13 bases in the middle. Germline loops: CDR1 SSHAT, CDR2 FNYEAQ (reference sequence). This CDR3 is built from 15 residues. DNA of the CDR3: TGTGCCAGCAGCCCCGCGGGGACGAACCAAGAGACCCAGTACTTC. It is translated as CASSPAGTNQETQYF.

The chain couples TRBV12-3 or TRBV12-4 to TRBJ2-4; no definite D call. The length of the CDR3 is 12 residues. V was shortened by 3 bases and J by 8 bases, with 8 bases between the two germline ends. For the CDR3, the DNA is TGTGCCAGCAGTTTGGCCCGGGACATTCAGTACTTC. Translation: CASSLARDIQYF.

The rearrangement links TRBV5-6 to TRBJ1-2; perhaps TRBD1 as D (6 bases). Germline CDR1 is SGHDT and CDR2 is YYEEEE. This CDR3 region has 14 residues. The ends were cut back, 5 bases at V and 2 bases at J, with 13 bases in the middle. CDR3 protein: CASRWGATNYGYTF. CDR3 in DNA: TGTGCCAGCAGGTGGGGGGCTACGAACTATGGCTACACCTTC.

This chain uses TRBV20-1 with TRBJ2-7; D unresolved. There are 14 residues in the CDR3. CDR1 and CDR2 (germline): DFQATT, SNEGSKA (reference sequence). Trimming took off 0 bases at V and 0 bases at J, with 9 bases between the two ends. The CDR3 region is CSARDMKGSYEQYF. The CDR3 DNA reads TGCAGTGCTAGAGATATGAAGGGCTCCTACGAGCAGTACTTC.

This clonotype has only a few counts. V is TRBV29-1 and J is TRBJ2-3; 8 bases are a match to TRBD1. Unmatched junction bases numbered 10, after V lost 7 bases and J lost 1 base. Looked up from germline, CDR1 is SQVTM and CDR2 is ANQGSEA. The CDR3 runs to 15 residues. CDR3 sequence: CSANWADRGTDTQYF. In DNA, the CDR3 is TGCAGCGCCAATTGGGCGGACAGGGGCACAGATACGCAGTATTTT.

This clonotype was observed many times. The J gene is TRBJ2-3, the V gene TRBV15, with D hard to call. This CDR3 has 16 amino acids. The V gene's germline CDR1 is LNHNV and CDR2 YYDKDF (reference sequence). The ends were cut back, 4 bases at V and 3 bases at J, with 17 bases in the middle. This chain's CDR3 is CATSISLGPATDTQYF. The CDR3 DNA reads TGTGCCACCAGCATAAGCCTTGGGCCAGCAACAGATACGCAGTATTTT. The whole variable domain, remainder taken from reference TRBV15 and TRBJ2-3, is DAMVIQNPRYQVTQFGKPVTLSCSQTLNHNVMYWYQQKSSQAPKLLFHYYDKDFNNEADTPDNFQSRRPNTSFCFLDIRSPGLGDTAMYLCATSISLGPATDTQYFGPGTRLTVL.

V is TRBV7-2 and J is TRBJ2-7; 9 positions agree with TRBD1. Germline V gives CDR1 SGHTA, CDR2 FQGNSA. The ends lost 1 base at V and 2 bases at J; junction bases unmatched: 3. The CDR3 sequence is 15 residues long. CDR3 in amino acids: CASSLEQGAAYEQYF. DNA of the CDR3: TGTGCCAGCAGCTTAGAACAGGGGGCTGCCTACGAGCAGTACTTC.

The chain couples TRBV20-1 to TRBJ1-1; D is ambiguous. CDR3 size: 13 residues. Trimming left V 6 bases short and J 6 bases short, with 17 bases between. Germline assignment: CDR1 DFQATT and CDR2 SNEGSKA (reference sequence). CDR3: CSADWAGKPEAFF. DNA of the CDR3: TGCAGTGCCGATTGGGCAGGTAAGCCTGAAGCTTTCTTT.

This clonotype was seen only a few times. CDR3 sequence (DNA): TGTGCCAGTAGTATTAGGTCAGGGTCTCGCACAGATACGCAGTATTTT. Encoded protein: CASSIRSGSRTDTQYF. The V call is TRBV19, the J call TRBJ2-3; D possibly corresponds to TRBD1 (5 bases). This CDR3 is 16 amino acids long. The germline gives CDR1 LNHDA, CDR2 SQIVND (reference sequence). V lost 3 bases, J lost 1 base, and 14 bases lay in between.

The CDR3 loop is CASSLVRSSNEQFF. In DNA, the CDR3 is TGTGCCAGCAGTTTAGTCAGGTCAAGCAATGAGCAGTTCTTC. V and J are TRBV12-3 or TRBV12-4 and TRBJ2-1, with D unresolved. V gave up 1 base and J gave up 6 bases, with 10 bases separating them. CDR3 length: 14 residues.

The chain employs TRBV20-1 and TRBJ2-5; possible D gene TRBD2, 6 bases. CDR3 size: 15 residues. From germline, CDR1 is DFQATT and CDR2 SNEGSKA (reference sequence). V was pared by 8 bases and J by 2 bases, with 21 bases between. This chain's CDR3 is CSTYWMGREQETQYF. The CDR3 DNA reads as TGCAGTACTTACTGGATGGGGCGGGAACAAGAGACCCAGTACTTC.

This clonotype came up a few times. The chain recombines TRBV20-1 with TRBJ2-3; D unresolved. This CDR3 has 13 residues. Germline assignment: CDR1 DFQATT and CDR2 SNEGSKA (reference sequence). Trimming left V 3 bases short and J 3 bases short, with 10 bases between. This CDR3 is CSARAPTTDTQYF. The CDR3 DNA is TGCAGTGCTAGGGCCCCCACGACAGATACGCAGTATTTT.

The CDR3 reads CSARSSGREQYF. CDR3 DNA sequence: TGCAGTGCTAGATCTAGCGGGAGAGAGCAGTACTTC. The chain is built from TRBV20-1 and TRBJ2-7; 10 bases match TRBD2. With V trimmed by 2 bases and J by 7 bases, 2 bases remained unmatched. The CDR3 runs 12 residues. The germline gives CDR1 DFQATT, CDR2 SNEGSKA (reference sequence).

This clonotype turned up a few times. The rearrangement joins TRBV29-1 to TRBJ1-2; TRBD1 is a possible D gene (5 bases). Germline V gives CDR1 SQVTM, CDR2 ANQGSEA. The CDR3 is made up of 13 amino acids. The V and J ends lost 6 bases and 3 bases respectively, with 14 bases between them. CDR3 loop: CSVGVGQYYGYTF. The CDR3 nucleotides read TGCAGCGTGGGGGTCGGGCAGTACTATGGCTACACCTTC.

This clonotype came up many times. V gene TRBV12-3 or TRBV12-4 combines with J gene TRBJ1-1; D is ambiguous. This CDR3 has 12 amino acids. The V end was cut by 3 bases, the J end by 1 base, with 3 bases between. Here the CDR3 reads CASSFTNTEAFF. The CDR3 bases are TGTGCCAGCAGTTTCACGAACACTGAAGCTTTCTTT.

This clonotype has a handful of counts. This rearrangement joins TRBV4-1 to TRBJ2-1; 8 bases map to TRBD2. V was clipped by 3 bases and J by 8 bases; unmatched bases: 12. Germline loops: CDR1 MGHRA, CDR2 YSYEKL. The CDR3 is made up of 16 amino acids. CDR3 coding DNA: TGCGCCAGCAGCCAGTTCACAGCGGGAGCCGAGGATGAGCAGTTCTTC. It is translated as CASSQFTAGAEDEQFF.

This clonotype was recorded a few times. This chain connects TRBV12-3 or TRBV12-4 to TRBJ2-7; 9 bases fit TRBD2. The CDR3 totals 13 residues. V was pared by 5 bases and J by 3 bases, with 2 bases of the junction left unmatched. The CDR3: CASSRTSDYEQYF. The CDR3 DNA reads as TGTGCCAGCAGTCGGACTAGCGACTACGAGCAGTACTTC.